This T cell receptor beta chain was captured in a study of shared clonotypes between healthy human individuals. Study at large: CD8 memory received one plate per donor, CD8 naive two, CD4 memory three and CD4 naive three. Study outcomes and limitations: Sorted-subset sequencing was shown by rarefaction to be incomplete despite large depth.

Note on this clone: Its specificity is not known. At one boundary the junction diverges from the germline segment, which might be a read error.

The V gene's germline CDR1 is SGHVS and CDR2 FQNEAQ. This CDR3 region has 11 residues. Clones were sequenced by immunoSEQ multiplex PCR, and TCRdb holds only the in-frame ones, with some missing. The repertoire holds some 2,500,000 clones, with approximately 93% as singletons. The source is a young man in good health. Some clones in this sample may be carry-over from other donors' samples. Sequences were obtained from naive CD4+ T cells from PBMCs. Subset described: CD45RA+ positively selected. The chain links TRBV7-8 to TRBJ2-7, with D hard to call. CDR3 sequence reads: CASSLASAQCF. CDR3 nucleotides: TGTGCCAGCAGCTTAGCGTCGGCGCAGTGCTTC.